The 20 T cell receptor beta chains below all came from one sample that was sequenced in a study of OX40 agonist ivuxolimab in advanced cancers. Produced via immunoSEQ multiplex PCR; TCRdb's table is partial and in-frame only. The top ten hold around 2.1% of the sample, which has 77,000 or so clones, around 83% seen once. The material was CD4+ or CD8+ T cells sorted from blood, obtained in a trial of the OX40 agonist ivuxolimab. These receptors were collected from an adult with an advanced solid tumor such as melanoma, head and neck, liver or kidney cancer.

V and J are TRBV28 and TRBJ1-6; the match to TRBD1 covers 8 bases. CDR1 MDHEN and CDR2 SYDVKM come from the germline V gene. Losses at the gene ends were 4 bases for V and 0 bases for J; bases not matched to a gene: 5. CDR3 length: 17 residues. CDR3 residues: CASSSWTGSSYNSPLHF. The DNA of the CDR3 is TGTGCCAGCAGTTCCTGGACAGGGAGCTCCTATAATTCACCCCTCCACTTT.

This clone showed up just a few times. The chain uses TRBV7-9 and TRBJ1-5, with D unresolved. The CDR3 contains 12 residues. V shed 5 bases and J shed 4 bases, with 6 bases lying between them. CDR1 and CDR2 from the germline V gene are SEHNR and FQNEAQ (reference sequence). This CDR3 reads CASSLPNQPQHF. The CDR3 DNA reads TGTGCCAGCAGCCTCCCGAATCAGCCCCAGCATTTT.

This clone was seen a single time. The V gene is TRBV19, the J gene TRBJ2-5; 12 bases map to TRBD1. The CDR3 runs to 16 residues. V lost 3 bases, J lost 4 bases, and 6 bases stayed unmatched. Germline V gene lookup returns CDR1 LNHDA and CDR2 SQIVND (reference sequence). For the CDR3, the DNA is TGTGCCAGTAGTATTTCGGGACAGGGGGCGCGAGAGACCCAGTACTTC. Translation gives CASSISGQGARETQYF.

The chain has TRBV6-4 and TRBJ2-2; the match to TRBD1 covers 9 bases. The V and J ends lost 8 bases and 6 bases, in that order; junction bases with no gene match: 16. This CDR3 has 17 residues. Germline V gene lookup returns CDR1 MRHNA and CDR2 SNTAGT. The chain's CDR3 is CASASGPGQGISGELFF. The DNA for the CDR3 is TGTGCCAGCGCCTCCGGCCCGGGACAGGGAATCTCCGGGGAGCTGTTTTTT.

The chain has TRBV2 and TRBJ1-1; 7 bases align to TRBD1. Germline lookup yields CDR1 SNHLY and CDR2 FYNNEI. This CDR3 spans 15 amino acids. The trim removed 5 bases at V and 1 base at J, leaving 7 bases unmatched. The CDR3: CASSPGQARNTEAFF. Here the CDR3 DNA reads TGTGCCAGCAGTCCTGGACAGGCCCGGAACACTGAAGCTTTCTTT. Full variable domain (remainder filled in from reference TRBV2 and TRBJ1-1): EPEVTQTPSHQVTQMGQEVILRCVPISNHLYFYWYRQILGQKVEFLVSFYNNEISEKSEIFDDQFSVERPDGSNFTLKIRSTKLEDSAMYFCASSPGQARNTEAFFGQGTRLTVV.

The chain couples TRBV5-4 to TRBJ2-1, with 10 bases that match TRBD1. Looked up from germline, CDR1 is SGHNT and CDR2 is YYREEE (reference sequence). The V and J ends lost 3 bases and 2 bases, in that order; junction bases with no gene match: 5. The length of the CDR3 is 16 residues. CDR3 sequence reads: CASSSAGTGAYNEQFF. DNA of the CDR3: TGTGCCAGCAGCTCGGCCGGGACAGGGGCCTACAATGAGCAGTTCTTC.

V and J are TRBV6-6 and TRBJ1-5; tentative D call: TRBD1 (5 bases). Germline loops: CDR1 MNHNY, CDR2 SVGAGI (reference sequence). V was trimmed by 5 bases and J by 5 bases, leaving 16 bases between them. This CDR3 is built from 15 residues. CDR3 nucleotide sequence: TGTGCCAGCAGTACCGGGACGGCTAATGATCAGCCCCAGCATTTT. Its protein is CASSTGTANDQPQHF.

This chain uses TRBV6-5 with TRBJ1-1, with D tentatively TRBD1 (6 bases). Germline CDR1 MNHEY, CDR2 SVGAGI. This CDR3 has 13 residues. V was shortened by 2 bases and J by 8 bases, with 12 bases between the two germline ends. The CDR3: CASSYVETGEAFF. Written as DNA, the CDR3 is TGTGCCAGCAGTTACGTGGAAACAGGGGAAGCTTTCTTT.

CDR3 coding DNA: TGTGCCAGCAGCCCGACCGGGACAGGGGATACGCAGTATTTT. It is translated as CASSPTGTGDTQYF. This rearrangement joins TRBV11-3 to TRBJ2-3; 9 bases line up with TRBD1. Germline V gene lookup returns CDR1 SGHNT and CDR2 YENEEA. J gave up 6 bases and V 5 bases, and 6 bases lay outside the gene matches. The CDR3 contains 14 residues.

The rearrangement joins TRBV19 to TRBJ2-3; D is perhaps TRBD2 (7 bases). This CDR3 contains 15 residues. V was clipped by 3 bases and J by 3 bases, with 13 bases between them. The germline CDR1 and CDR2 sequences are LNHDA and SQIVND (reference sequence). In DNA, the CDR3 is TGTGCCAGTAGTATTGGCGGGGGCCAAACAGATACGCAGTATTTT. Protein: CASSIGGGQTDTQYF. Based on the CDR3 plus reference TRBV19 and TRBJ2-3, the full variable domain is DGGITQSPKYLFRKEGQNVTLSCEQNLNHDAMYWYRQDPGQGLRLIYYSQIVNDFQKGDIAEGYSVSREKKESFPLTVTSAQKNPTAFYLCASSIGGGQTDTQYFGPGTRLTVL.

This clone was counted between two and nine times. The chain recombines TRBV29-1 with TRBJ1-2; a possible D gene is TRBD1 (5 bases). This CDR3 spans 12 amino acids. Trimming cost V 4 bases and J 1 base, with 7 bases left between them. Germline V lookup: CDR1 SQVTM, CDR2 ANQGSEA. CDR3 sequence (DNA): TGCAGCGTTGGGGGGTATAACTATGGCTACACCTTC. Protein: CSVGGYNYGYTF.

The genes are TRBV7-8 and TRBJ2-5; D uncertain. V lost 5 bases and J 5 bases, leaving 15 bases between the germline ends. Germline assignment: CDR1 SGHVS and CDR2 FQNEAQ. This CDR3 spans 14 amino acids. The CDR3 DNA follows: TGTGCCAGCAGCCGACACGGGCAGAGGGAGACCCAGTACTTC. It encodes CASSRHGQRETQYF.

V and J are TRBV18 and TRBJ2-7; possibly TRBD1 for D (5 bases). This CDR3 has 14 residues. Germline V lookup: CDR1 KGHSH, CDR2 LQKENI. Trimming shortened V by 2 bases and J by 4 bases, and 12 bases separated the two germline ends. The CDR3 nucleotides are TGTGCCAGCTCACCAGAGGCAGGGCGGTACGAGCAGTACTTC. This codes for CASSPEAGRYEQYF.

The CDR3 region has the DNA TGCGCCAGTGGGACTGCCTCCTACGAGCAGTACTTC. This gives the protein CASGTASYEQYF. This chain joins TRBV5-1 and TRBJ2-7; a weak D match, TRBD2 (6 bases). Germline V lookup: CDR1 SGHRS, CDR2 YFSETQ. The CDR3 length is 12 residues. Trimming removed 8 bases at V and 0 bases at J, with 9 bases between.

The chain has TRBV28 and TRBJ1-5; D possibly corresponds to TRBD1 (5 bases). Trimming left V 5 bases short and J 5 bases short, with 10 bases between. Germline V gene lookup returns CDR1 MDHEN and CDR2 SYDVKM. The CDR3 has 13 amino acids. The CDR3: CASSPLGDQPQHF. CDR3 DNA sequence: TGTGCCAGCAGTCCCTTGGGGGATCAGCCCCAGCATTTT.

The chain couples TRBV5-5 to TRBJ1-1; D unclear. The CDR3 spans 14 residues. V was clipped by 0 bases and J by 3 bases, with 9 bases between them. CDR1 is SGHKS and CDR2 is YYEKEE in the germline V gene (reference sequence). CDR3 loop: CASSLVHGYTEAFF. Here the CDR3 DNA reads TGTGCCAGCAGCTTGGTACACGGGTACACTGAAGCTTTCTTT.

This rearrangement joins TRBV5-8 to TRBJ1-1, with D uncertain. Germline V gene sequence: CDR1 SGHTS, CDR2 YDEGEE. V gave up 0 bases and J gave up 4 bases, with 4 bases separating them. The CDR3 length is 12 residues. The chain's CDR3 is CASSLARTEAFF. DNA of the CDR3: TGTGCCAGCAGCTTGGCGCGCACTGAAGCTTTCTTT.

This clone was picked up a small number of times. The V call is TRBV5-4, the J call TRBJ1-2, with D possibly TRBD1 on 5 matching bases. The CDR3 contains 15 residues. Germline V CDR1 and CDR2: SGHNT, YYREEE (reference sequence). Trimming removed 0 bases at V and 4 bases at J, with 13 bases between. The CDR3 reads CASSLEGATIYGYTF. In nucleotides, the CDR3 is TGTGCCAGCAGCTTGGAAGGGGCGACCATCTATGGCTACACCTTC.

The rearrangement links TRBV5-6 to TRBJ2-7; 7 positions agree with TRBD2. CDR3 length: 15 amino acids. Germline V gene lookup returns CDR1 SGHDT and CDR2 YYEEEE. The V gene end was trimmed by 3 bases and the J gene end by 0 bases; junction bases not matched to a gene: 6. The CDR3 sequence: CASSWGAGSSYEQYF. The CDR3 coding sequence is TGTGCCAGCAGCTGGGGAGCGGGAAGCTCCTACGAGCAGTACTTC. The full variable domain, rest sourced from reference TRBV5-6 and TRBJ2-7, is DAGVTQSPTHLIKTRGQQVTLRCSPKSGHDTVSWYQQALGQGPQFIFQYYEEEERQRGNFPDRFSGHQFPNYSSELNVNALLLGDSALYLCASSWGAGSSYEQYFGPGTRLTVT.

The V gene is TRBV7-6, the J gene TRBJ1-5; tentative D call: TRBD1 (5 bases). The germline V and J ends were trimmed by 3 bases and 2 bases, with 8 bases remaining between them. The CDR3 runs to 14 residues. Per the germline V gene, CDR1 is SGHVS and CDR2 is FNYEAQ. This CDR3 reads CASSLRGGNQPQHF. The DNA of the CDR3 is TGTGCCAGCAGCTTGAGGGGAGGCAATCAGCCCCAGCATTTT.